This T cell receptor beta chain was sequenced in a study of blood T cell repertoires in COVID-19. Study at large: From the United States, Italy and Spain came samples of acute and convalescent COVID-19.

Profiled with immunoSEQ multiplex PCR; TCRdb holds only in-frame clones, not every one. The repertoire includes about 270,000 clones, roughly 80% of them detected once, and roughly 9.4% sits in the top ten. This CDR3 has 19 residues. V was pared by 4 bases and J by 0 bases, with 10 bases of the junction left unmatched. CDR1 and CDR2 (germline): SGHNT, YYREEE (reference sequence). The TCR was taken from a woman aged 50 to 60 who had recovered from COVID-19. This chain links TRBV5-4 with TRBJ2-5; 15 bases align to TRBD2. The sequencing sample was made of peripheral blood. CDR3 residues: CASSPSGTSGGPYQETQYF. The DNA of the CDR3 is TGTGCCAGCAGCCCTTCCGGGACTAGCGGGGGGCCCTACCAAGAGACCCAGTACTTC.